Listed below are T cell receptor beta chains from one sample, sequenced in a study of blood T cell repertoires in COVID-19. Some clones are missing from TCRdb's copy, which holds only in-frame ones; the method was immunoSEQ multiplex PCR. The sample yields 200,000 to 250,000 clones, roughly 90% seen once. The sequenced material came from peripheral blood. These TCRs come from a middle-aged woman who had recovered from COVID-19. The CDR3 runs from the conserved cysteine through the conserved F or W. Fields, in order: J gene, clone size, D gene, V gene, CDR3 DNA, CDR3 protein. D genes are given only for firm matches. Only some rows state a clone size, as once, few, many or a class for expanded clones.

TRBJ1-6,.,.,TRBV6-5,TGTGCCAGCAGTCCCAGGGGCCATAATTCACCCCTCCACTTT,CASSPRGHNSPLHF
TRBJ2-5,once,.,TRBV2,TGTGCCAGTACCATTCAGGGAAAAGAGACCCAGTACTTC,CASTIQGKETQYF
TRBJ2-7,.,TRBD1,TRBV6-5,TGTGCCAGCAGTAGTGACAGGGCGTCCTACGAGCAGTACTTC,CASSSDRASYEQYF
TRBJ2-1,once,.,TRBV7-8,TGTGCCAGCAGCCCCCCTGGGCAGATCTCCTACAATGAGCAGTTCTTC,CASSPPGQISYNEQFF
TRBJ2-6,.,TRBD1,TRBV30,TGTGCCTGGAGCACAGGGGGCTCTGGGGCCAACGTCCTGACTTTC,CAWSTGGSGANVLTF
TRBJ2-5,once,TRBD2,TRBV5-5,TGTGCCAGCACCTTTCCCGGACTAGCGGGGGGGCTGGAGACCCAGTACTTC,CASTFPGLAGGLETQYF
TRBJ2-7,.,TRBD1,TRBV28,TGTGCCAGCAGTCCGACAGGGGGACTCTACGAGCAGTACTTC,CASSPTGGLYEQYF
TRBJ2-2,.,TRBD1,TRBV5-1,TGCGCCAGCAGCTTTCCACCCGGGACAGCTAACACCGGGGAGCTGTTTTTT,CASSFPPGTANTGELFF
TRBJ1-2,.,.,TRBV5-6,TGTGCCAGCAGCACCGGCGGGAGCGGGCTGGGCTACACCTTC,CASSTGGSGLGYTF
TRBJ1-5,.,TRBD1,TRBV28,TGTGCCAGCACCCCGGGACAGGGACATCAGCCCCAGCATTTT,CASTPGQGHQPQHF
TRBJ2-5,.,.,TRBV5-6,TGTGCCAGCAGCTTGGACAGGGCTAGACAAGAGACCCAGTACTTC,CASSLDRARQETQYF
TRBJ1-5,.,.,TRBV30,TGTGCCTGGAGTGCGGGTTTCAATCAGCCCCAGCATTTT,CAWSAGFNQPQHF
TRBJ1-3,.,.,TRBV27,TGTGCCAGCAGAGGTTGGGCCTCTGGAAACACCATATATTTT,CASRGWASGNTIYF
TRBJ2-7,.,TRBD1,TRBV6-5,TGTGCCAGCAGATGGACAGGGTACGACGAGCAGTACTTC,CASRWTGYDEQYF
TRBJ1-2,.,TRBD1,TRBV28,TGTGCCAGCAGGGGACAGGGGGGTAACTATGGCTACACCTTC,CASRGQGGNYGYTF
TRBJ1-5,.,.,TRBV7-2,TGTGCCAGCAGCTTAGGGGGGGTCTACAATCAGCCCCAGCATTTT,CASSLGGVYNQPQHF
TRBJ2-1,.,TRBD1,TRBV5-1,TGCGCCAGCAGACCCGGGACAGCCAACAATGAGCAGTTCTTC,CASRPGTANNEQFF
TRBJ2-7,.,TRBD2,TRBV7-2,TGTGCCAGCAGCTTAAGACTAGCGGCACCCTACGAGCAGTACTTC,CASSLRLAAPYEQYF
TRBJ1-4,.,TRBD1,TRBV6-1,TGTGCCAGCAGTGAGGGATCAGACAGGGGGCGAGAAAAACTGTTTTTT,CASSEGSDRGREKLFF
TRBJ1-4,.,.,TRBV25-1,TGTGCCAGCAGTGAATCGGCAGGGAGGCGTGAAAAACTGTTTTTT,CASSESAGRREKLFF
TRBJ2-7,.,TRBD1,TRBV11-1,TGTGCCAGCAGCTTTATGGACAGGGTTGGCGACGAGCAGTACTTC,CASSFMDRVGDEQYF
TRBJ2-7,few,TRBD2,TRBV5-1,TGCGCCAGCAGCTTGGCCGCGGGAGGGCCCAACGAGCAGTACTTC,CASSLAAGGPNEQYF
TRBJ1-1,.,.,TRBV5-4,TGTGCCAGCAGCTTATGGGCTCGAAACACTGAAGCTTTCTTT,CASSLWARNTEAFF
TRBJ1-3,.,TRBD1,TRBV28,TGTGCCAGCAGTTGGACAGGAAATTCTGGAAACACCATATATTTT,CASSWTGNSGNTIYF
TRBJ1-2,.,.,TRBV7-2,TGTGCCAGCAGCCCCGACACCGTCTACTATGGCTACACCTTC,CASSPDTVYYGYTF
TRBJ2-5,.,TRBD1,TRBV24-1,TGTGCCACCAGTGATAATGAACAGGGGCTGGAGACCCAGTACTTC,CATSDNEQGLETQYF
TRBJ1-4,.,.,TRBV18,TGTGCCAGCTCCCCTTCCGGTAATGAAAAACTGTTTTTT,CASSPSGNEKLFF
TRBJ2-7,.,.,TRBV4-2,TGTGCCAGCAGCCAAGAAAGAAGAGGTCTAATAAGGTCGGCCTACGAGCAGTACTTC,CASSQERRGLIRSAYEQYF
TRBJ2-7,few,TRBD1,TRBV28,TGTGCCAGCAGTGAAACCGGGACAGGGGCCGGGGAGCAGTACTTC,CASSETGTGAGEQYF
TRBJ2-1,.,TRBD1,TRBV3-1/TRBV3-2,TGTGCCAGCAGTCGGGACAGTATCTCCTACAATGAGCAGTTCTTC,CASSRDSISYNEQFF
TRBJ2-1,.,TRBD2,TRBV3-1/TRBV3-2,TGTGCCAGCAGCCTCGGACTAGCGGAATACAATGAGCAGTTCTTC,CASSLGLAEYNEQFF